These 3 T cell receptor beta chains were all obtained from the same sample, sequenced in a study of blood T cell repertoires in COVID-19. TCRdb keeps only in-frame clones here, not all; method: immunoSEQ multiplex PCR. The top ten clones hold more than 3% of a sample with roughly 390,000 clones, 85% of them seen once. The source material was peripheral blood. The receptors here all came from a woman under 30 with acute or convalescent COVID-19.

J is TRBJ2-1 and V is TRBV4-2; maybe TRBD1 (7 bases). Looked up from germline, CDR1 is LGHNA and CDR2 is YNFKEQ. The CDR3 has 14 amino acids. V was pared by 3 bases and J by 6 bases, with 12 bases between. The CDR3 spells CASSQRDSINEQFF. The CDR3, as DNA: TGTGCCAGCAGCCAGCGGGACAGTATCAATGAGCAGTTCTTC.

CDR3 in DNA: TGTGCCAGTAGTGTCGTCAGGGTATCCGGCAATCAGCCCCAGCATTTT. This translates into CASSVVRVSGNQPQHF. This chain links TRBV19 with TRBJ1-5, with D perhaps TRBD1 (5 bases). The CDR3 is made up of 16 amino acids. V shed 5 bases and J shed 2 bases, with 16 bases lying between them. CDR1 is LNHDA, CDR2 SQIVND, per germline (reference sequence).

This clone was counted between two and nine times. The CDR3 loop reads CASSIVGGSDYGYTF. The CDR3 bases are TGTGCCAGTAGTATAGTCGGGGGTAGCGACTATGGCTACACCTTC. This sequence joins TRBV19 and TRBJ1-2; maybe TRBD1 (5 bases). Trimming stripped 1 base from V and 3 bases from J, with 12 bases between. The CDR3 consists of 15 residues. Germline V gene lookup returns CDR1 LNHDA and CDR2 SQIVND (reference sequence).